The 5 T cell receptor beta chains listed next were all sequenced from one sample in a study of blood T cell repertoires in COVID-19. Here immunoSEQ multiplex PCR was the method, and the copy in TCRdb shows in-frame clones only, minus some. Among about 440,000 clones listed, about 89% were seen once. The sequenced sample was peripheral blood. These receptors were taken from a woman aged 25 to 39 with acute or convalescent COVID-19.

This rearrangement joins TRBV5-1 to TRBJ2-3, with 9 bases that match TRBD1. The CDR3 contains 16 residues. In germline, CDR1 is SGHRS, CDR2 YFSETQ. Losses at the gene ends were 4 bases for V and 1 base for J; bases not matched to a gene: 7. Here the CDR3 reads CASSPVTGGGTDTQYF. In nucleotides, the CDR3 is TGCGCCAGCAGCCCGGTTACAGGGGGCGGCACAGATACGCAGTATTTT.

The chain uses TRBV7-8 and TRBJ2-5, with a possible D match to TRBD1 (5 bases). V lost 2 bases, J lost 5 bases, and 9 bases lay in between. The CDR3 runs 13 residues. Germline CDR1 SGHVS, CDR2 FQNEAQ. This CDR3 is CASSLQGLETQYF. As DNA, the CDR3 is TGTGCCAGCAGCTTACAGGGTCTGGAGACCCAGTACTTC.

The rearrangement joins TRBV7-9 to TRBJ2-3; 9 bases are a match to TRBD1. Germline V gene data show CDR1 as SEHNR and CDR2 as FQNEAQ (reference sequence). The CDR3 totals 15 residues. Trimming cost V 5 bases and J 0 bases; bases outside gene matches: 3. This chain's CDR3 is CASSLGTGSTDTQYF. The CDR3 DNA reads as TGTGCCAGCAGCCTAGGGACAGGGAGCACAGATACGCAGTATTTT.

The rearrangement joins TRBV28 to TRBJ2-7; D is ambiguous. The CDR3 consists of 13 residues. V was pared by 7 bases and J by 3 bases, with 13 bases between. CDR1 is MDHEN, CDR2 SYDVKM, per germline. CDR3 protein: CASTPGLNYEQYF. The CDR3 DNA follows: TGTGCCAGCACCCCGGGTCTGAACTACGAGCAGTACTTC.

The chain carries TRBV2 and TRBJ2-3; possible D gene TRBD1, 5 bases. This CDR3 is 13 amino acids long. The V end lost 6 bases, the J end lost 6 bases, and 13 bases lay between the germline ends. Germline V CDR1 and CDR2: SNHLY, FYNNEI. As DNA, the CDR3 is TGTGCCAGCAGGCAGGGCTTCATCGATACGCAGTATTTT. Amino acid sequence: CASRQGFIDTQYF.